These T cell receptor beta chains were read from a single sample in a study of CD8 T cells in ankylosing spondylitis. Via MiXCR, TCRdb re-called the 5' RACE reads, giving one row per CDR3 protein. Found here are 340,000 or so distinct CDR3 sequences, roughly 15% of them singletons; the top ten hold 1.1%. The sequenced sample consisted of blood, either unsorted or a sorted T cell fraction (not recorded which). The receptor source for this set is a male donor with ankylosing spondylitis or in good health (not recorded which). CDR3s include the opening cysteine and the closing phenylalanine or tryptophan. Each record gives: J gene, D gene, V gene, clone size, CDR3 protein, CDR3 DNA. The D gene is left open where the match is weak. Not all rows give a size; the values are once, few, many and, for expanded clones, a class.

j_gene: TRBJ2-1
d_gene: -
v_gene: TRBV5-1
abundance: few
CDR3aa: CASSSPGKSSYNEQFF
CDR3nt: TGCGCCAGCAGCTCCCCAGGGAAAAGCTCCTACAATGAGCAGTTCTTC

j_gene: TRBJ2-2
d_gene: -
v_gene: TRBV3-1
abundance: -
CDR3aa: CASSQAGLLVDTGELFF
CDR3nt: TGTGCCAGCAGCCAAGCCGGCTTATTGGTGGACACCGGGGAGCTGTTTTTT

j_gene: TRBJ2-2
d_gene: TRBD2
v_gene: TRBV7-7
abundance: few
CDR3aa: CASSLLAGGPGELFF
CDR3nt: TGTGCCAGCAGCCTACTAGCGGGAGGGCCCGGGGAGCTGTTTTTT

j_gene: TRBJ2-3
d_gene: -
v_gene: TRBV4-2
abundance: few
CDR3aa: CASSQVAGRSDTQYF
CDR3nt: TGTGCCAGCAGCCAAGTAGCTGGGAGAAGTGATACGCAGTATTTT

j_gene: TRBJ2-7
d_gene: -
v_gene: TRBV12-3/TRBV12-4
abundance: once
CDR3aa: CASSPRGRGPSSYEQYF
CDR3nt: TGTGCCAGTTCACCCCGGGGGCGGGGGCCCTCCTCCTACGAGCAGTACTTC

j_gene: TRBJ2-7
d_gene: TRBD2
v_gene: TRBV3-1
abundance: many
CDR3aa: CASSQGLAGVYEQYF
CDR3nt: TGTGCCAGCAGCCAAGGGCTAGCGGGAGTCTACGAGCAGTACTTC

j_gene: TRBJ1-2
d_gene: TRBD1
v_gene: TRBV7-8
abundance: few
CDR3aa: CASSPQDRNYGYTF
CDR3nt: TGTGCCAGCAGTCCCCAGGACAGGAACTATGGCTACACCTTC

j_gene: TRBJ2-7
d_gene: TRBD2
v_gene: TRBV6-1
abundance: few
CDR3aa: CASRTYTAGGLYF
CDR3nt: TGTGCCAGCAGGACTTACACAGCGGGGGGTCTCTACTTC

j_gene: TRBJ2-1
d_gene: TRBD2
v_gene: TRBV20-1
abundance: -
CDR3aa: CSAGSGASGRAYNEQFF
CDR3nt: TGCAGTGCCGGGTCAGGGGCTAGCGGGAGGGCTTACAATGAGCAGTTCTTC

j_gene: TRBJ1-3
d_gene: -
v_gene: TRBV12-3/TRBV12-4
abundance: -
CDR3aa: CASTPRVGSGNTIYF
CDR3nt: TGTGCCAGCACCCCTCGGGTCGGCTCTGGAAACACCATATATTTT

j_gene: TRBJ2-1
d_gene: -
v_gene: TRBV24-1
abundance: -
CDR3aa: CATSDPGADGRQFF
CDR3nt: TGTGCCACCAGTGATCCAGGGGCCGACGGGAGGCAGTTCTTC

j_gene: TRBJ2-1
d_gene: -
v_gene: TRBV6-2/TRBV6-3
abundance: -
CDR3aa: CASSPRGFEQFF
CDR3nt: TGTGCCAGCAGTCCCCGGGGCTTTGAGCAGTTCTTC

j_gene: TRBJ2-3
d_gene: TRBD2
v_gene: TRBV7-2
abundance: -
CDR3aa: CASSLVHLGGGTQYF
CDR3nt: TGTGCCAGCAGCTTAGTTCATTTGGGCGGGGGTACGCAGTATTTT

j_gene: TRBJ1-1
d_gene: -
v_gene: TRBV10-3
abundance: few
CDR3aa: CAIRPGATEAFF
CDR3nt: TGTGCCATCAGACCCGGAGCTACTGAAGCTTTCTTT

j_gene: TRBJ2-3
d_gene: -
v_gene: TRBV14
abundance: few
CDR3aa: CASSQGDGGTDTQYF
CDR3nt: TGTGCCAGCAGCCAAGGGGACGGGGGAACAGATACGCAGTATTTT

j_gene: TRBJ2-1
d_gene: TRBD2
v_gene: TRBV6-1
abundance: few
CDR3aa: CASQKAGGTYNEQFF
CDR3nt: TGTGCCAGCCAAAAAGCGGGGGGCACCTACAATGAGCAGTTCTTC

j_gene: TRBJ2-3
d_gene: TRBD1
v_gene: TRBV15
abundance: -
CDR3aa: CATGPRTGNTDTQYF
CDR3nt: TGTGCCACCGGACCACGGACAGGGAACACAGATACGCAGTATTTT

j_gene: TRBJ2-1
d_gene: TRBD2
v_gene: TRBV6-1
abundance: -
CDR3aa: CASTEIAGGRNEQFF
CDR3nt: TGTGCCAGCACCGAAATAGCGGGGGGACGGAATGAGCAGTTCTTC

j_gene: TRBJ1-1
d_gene: -
v_gene: TRBV20-1
abundance: -
CDR3aa: CSARDFQGTQNTEAFF
CDR3nt: TGCAGTGCTAGAGATTTCCAGGGCACCCAGAACACTGAAGCTTTCTTT

j_gene: TRBJ2-3
d_gene: TRBD1
v_gene: TRBV3-1
abundance: -
CDR3aa: CASQGAPPSNTQYF
CDR3nt: TGTGCCTCGCAGGGGGCCCCCCCTTCAAATACGCAGTATTTT

j_gene: TRBJ2-3
d_gene: TRBD2
v_gene: TRBV20-1
abundance: -
CDR3aa: CSAELAGPDTQYF
CDR3nt: TGCAGTGCTGAGCTAGCGGGACCAGATACGCAGTATTTT

j_gene: TRBJ1-1
d_gene: -
v_gene: TRBV15
abundance: few
CDR3aa: CATSRVAGNTEAFF
CDR3nt: TGTGCCACCAGCAGAGTTGCAGGGAACACTGAAGCTTTCTTT

j_gene: TRBJ2-5
d_gene: TRBD2
v_gene: TRBV20-1
abundance: many
CDR3aa: CSARDGRGRGETQYF
CDR3nt: TGCAGTGCTAGAGATGGTCGCGGGAGGGGAGAGACCCAGTACTTC

j_gene: TRBJ1-3
d_gene: -
v_gene: TRBV20-1
abundance: few
CDR3aa: CSAREVADWRNTIYF
CDR3nt: TGCAGTGCTAGAGAGGTGGCCGACTGGAGAAACACCATATATTTT

j_gene: TRBJ2-7
d_gene: TRBD2
v_gene: TRBV7-2
abundance: -
CDR3aa: CASSPHGGLAVYEQYF
CDR3nt: TGTGCCAGCAGCCCCCACGGCGGACTAGCGGTATACGAGCAGTACTTC

j_gene: TRBJ1-3
d_gene: -
v_gene: TRBV27
abundance: -
CDR3aa: CASSPKRQPLSGNTIYF
CDR3nt: TGTGCCAGCAGTCCGAAGCGACAGCCTCTCTCTGGAAACACCATATATTTT

j_gene: TRBJ1-1
d_gene: TRBD1
v_gene: TRBV15
abundance: -
CDR3aa: CATSFGGGQGKAFF
CDR3nt: TGTGCCACCAGCTTCGGCGGTGGACAGGGGAAAGCTTTCTTT

j_gene: TRBJ1-6
d_gene: -
v_gene: TRBV7-2
abundance: -
CDR3aa: CASAAEGFTKALHF
CDR3nt: TGTGCCTCAGCGGCCGAGGGATTCACGAAGGCCCTCCACTTT

j_gene: TRBJ2-7
d_gene: -
v_gene: TRBV18
abundance: few
CDR3aa: CASSELGSKQYF
CDR3nt: TGTGCCAGCTCGGAACTAGGCTCCAAGCAGTACTTC

j_gene: TRBJ2-1
d_gene: TRBD2
v_gene: TRBV4-1
abundance: -
CDR3aa: CASSQRGHSGWNSYNEQFF
CDR3nt: TGCGCCAGCAGCCAACGCGGGCATAGCGGGTGGAACTCCTACAATGAGCAGTTCTTC

j_gene: TRBJ2-5
d_gene: -
v_gene: TRBV3-1
abundance: -
CDR3aa: CASSTGTFQETQYF
CDR3nt: TGTGCCAGCAGCACCGGGACTTTCCAAGAGACCCAGTACTTC

j_gene: TRBJ1-5
d_gene: -
v_gene: TRBV12-3/TRBV12-4
abundance: few
CDR3aa: CASTLGWNQPQHF
CDR3nt: TGTGCCAGCACCCTGGGGTGGAATCAGCCCCAGCATTTT

j_gene: TRBJ2-7
d_gene: TRBD2
v_gene: TRBV3-1
abundance: few
CDR3aa: CASSNPSGRSYEQYF
CDR3nt: TGTGCCAGCAGCAACCCTAGCGGGAGGTCCTACGAGCAGTACTTC

j_gene: TRBJ1-2
d_gene: -
v_gene: TRBV29-1
abundance: few
CDR3aa: CSTSYDNYGYTF
CDR3nt: TGCAGCACTTCCTATGACAACTATGGCTACACCTTC